This T cell receptor (beta chain) comes out of a study of blood T cell repertoires in COVID-19. CDR1 and CDR2 from the germline V gene are SGDLS and YYNGEE. J was trimmed by 5 bases and V by 4 bases; bases with no gene match: 5. The CDR3 sequence is 14 residues long. Here immunoSEQ multiplex PCR was the method, and the copy in TCRdb shows in-frame clones only, minus some. This sample has over 80,000 clones; roughly 90% occur once, and the top ten carry roughly 2.8%. This chain joins TRBV9 and TRBJ2-1; 8 bases map to TRBD1. The sequence derives from a woman aged 80 or over with acute or convalescent COVID-19. Sequencing was carried out using peripheral blood. CDR3 sequence (DNA): TGTGCCAGCAGCACCCGACAGGGGCACAATGAGCAGTTCTTC. This sequence encodes CASSTRQGHNEQFF.